This TCR beta chain came from a study of cytomegalovirus exposure and HLA in healthy donors (dated by TCRdb to 2016 to 2017). Turning to the overall study: According to an earlier analysis of 587 of the donors, about 170 million T cells yielded 100 million or so unique TCR beta sequences and about 300 Gb of sequence data. The study was designed to test whether signatures of past pathogen exposure could be identified by cataloging public T cell receptors. The T cell repertoires of around 730 subjects were profiled by immunosequencing and related to cytomegalovirus serostatus. The number of donors typed differed by locus, with 629-630 for A, B, C, DRB1 and DQB1, roughly 520 for DQA1, under 610 for DPA1, and 400 to 490 for DPB1. Every repertoire in the discovery cohort had been generated on one and the same sequencing platform. Genome-wide SNP genotypes for about three fifths of the 666 donors were used in a later genetic analysis, which treated that subset as a discovery cohort. A separate validation cohort of some 130 different subjects was used in addition to the approximately 700-subject first cohort. Rather than drawing on any new phenotypic data, the later analysis identified candidate immune exposures from TCR beta sequences and the way those sequences occurred across donors. Alongside the repertoire data, information on donor age, sex, ethnicity and CMV serostatus was compiled. An early release that covered some 630 HLA-typed donors contained approximately 300 gigabases of sequencing data and 85 million to 100 million unique TCR sequences. To predict cytomegalovirus infection status, the study combined high-throughput TCR immunosequencing, statistical association of individual TCRs with disease status, and machine learning. Four or five DR-DQ haplotypes were treated as single units for association and clustering because of strong linkage in the cohort. HLA typing covered class I and class II loci at four-digit resolution. Among almost 400 genotyped donors of the cohort, an average of about 240,000 unique TCR beta nucleotide sequences were sequenced per donor, roughly 20% of them non-productive. To study patterns of TCR occurrence, a later analysis re-analyzed previously published TCR beta repertoires from several hundred donors and added high-resolution HLA genotyping. The genetic ancestry cluster associated with self-reported Caucasian donors included about four fifths of the 350 to 500 genotyped donors. An earlier analysis of about 600 of the donors used high-throughput TCR beta sequencing to judge whether each TCR beta V gene segment behaved as functional or pseudogenic.

Details on this clone: It lacks a known antigen.

Overall study results and their limits: Correlated functional status among segregating V segments might reflect linkage disequilibrium, but an unknown experimental factor could not be ruled out. The presence/absence analyses assumed that sequencing depth was roughly uniform across donors, and that assumption may not be true. The sequencing pipeline was judged likely to have produced a cluster of highly shared sequence variants as a technical artifact. In a later analysis, most CMV-associated TCR beta chains were found to appear HLA-restricted, with HLA associations seemingly driven largely by CMV exposure. Because HLA typing was unavailable for some donors at each locus, only the typed subset was used in association tests. In a later analysis, HLA-associated TCR beta chains were found to be more clonally expanded and to have lower generation probabilities than equally common non-associated chains. Three of the identified cytomegalovirus-associated TCR beta chains were confirmed in vitro to be specific for cytomegalovirus antigens. According to a later analysis, TCR association rates differed among HLA loci, with DRB1 alleles showing the most associated TCRs and HLA-C alleles showing the fewest. When HLA alleles, especially DR and DQ, strongly co-occurred, TCR associations were difficult to assign to individual alleles. The authors suggested that the approach could potentially be generalized to other disease states and immunological phenotypes. Several of the top co-occurrence clusters appeared to be linked to parvovirus B19, influenza, CMV and Epstein-Barr virus, according to a later analysis. Some IMGT-functional V segments, including TRBV6-2 and TRBV6-3, could not be distinguished by the 87-base-pair reads and were therefore excluded. According to a later genetic analysis, donors in an Asian-associated ancestry cluster had fewer N-insertions in productive TCRs than the roughly 670-donor mean. In the study, around 160 TCR beta chains were listed as associated with cytomegalovirus. Over 15 rarely observed V segments, including chromosome 9 orphons, were excluded from the earlier analysis of some 590 of the donors because counts were too low. Across donors, most TCR sequences were observed very rarely, whereas some public TCRs were present in many individuals. In both the original and validation cohorts, the classifier was reported to diagnose cytomegalovirus status with high specificity and sensitivity. An association between a missense DCLRE1C variant and V-gene and J-gene trimming of TCR beta chains was found in a later genetic analysis and replicated in an independent cohort. This cohort had only TCR beta chains sequenced, and the lack of alpha or paired-chain data limited which features could be detected. An earlier analysis of some 560 of the donors showed that most TCR beta V segments appeared in productive rearrangements either about 87% or about 30% of the time, which broadly matched IMGT annotations. Specific HLA alleles were associated with over 15,000 TCR beta sequences at a false discovery rate of 0.05 in a later analysis. A further reported finding was that TCR beta sequences accurately predicted the HLA-A and HLA-B alleles for most subjects in the first cohort. CMV serostatus was the only immune exposure information available for the cohort.

The cohort was made up of 666 healthy bone marrow donors. At the time of sampling, all cohort members were nominally healthy, though unrecorded immune exposures were likely present. The donor was CMV seropositive and belonged to the group of some 290 seropositive cohort members. A peripheral blood sample was provided by each donor, and peripheral blood mononuclear cells were used for TCR beta sequencing. The Qiagen DNeasy Blood Extraction Kit was used to extract genomic DNA from the blood cell samples. V loses 5 bases, J loses 0 bases, and the germline ends lie 13 bases apart. Including cysteine and phenylalanine, the CDR3 has 15 amino acids. Only the CDR3 part of the read is kept: 45 bases, read in frame from the first base. Reading the germline V gene gives CDR1 MNHNS and CDR2 SASEGT. Library construction relied on the immunoSEQ multiplex PCR assay. A mixture of 60 forward primers for TCR Vbeta segments and 13 reverse primers for TCR Jbeta segments was used in the multiplex PCR. Amplification of the CDR3 region of rearranged TCR beta genes was performed with a multiplex PCR assay on genomic DNA. The Illumina HiSeq System was used to sequence the amplified TCR beta libraries as 87-base-pair reads. The study's own analysis went as follows. A later analysis counted around 72 million unique TCR beta chains across the 700 or so repertoires, and 9.5 million to 11 million of these chains were shared by at least two donors. A nearest-neighbor algorithm error-corrected the raw reads and collapsed the reads into unique sequences, merging closely related sequences to remove PCR and sequencing errors. Alignment of CDR3 sequences to IMGT reference sequences was used to assign V, D and J gene segments. For a sequence to be retained, at least a six-nucleotide match to both a V gene segment and a J gene segment was required. Rearrangements were called productive when the CDR3 lacked stop codons and stayed in frame with V and J; all others were non-productive. Following IMGT convention, CDR3 was defined as the stretch from the second conserved V-encoded cysteine up to the conserved J-encoded phenylalanine. The earlier analysis of 500 to 650 of the donors excluded any sequence lacking an unambiguous match to a single V gene segment. In an earlier analysis of around 590 of the donors, a V segment was called functional when productive rearrangements were above 56.7%, and segregating when the standard deviation between donors exceeded 5%. A statistical classification framework was built for diagnosing cytomegalovirus status from the catalog of TCR beta chain sequences. V and J gene assignment, in a later analysis, came from comparing TCR nucleotide sequences with IMGT/GENE-DB human TR gene sequences. In a later analysis, CDR3 sequences and most-parsimonious VDJ recombination scenarios were assigned using the TCRdist pipeline. In a later analysis, every TCR beta chain was defined by the combination of its CDR3 amino acid sequence and its V-gene family, and reads without a unique V-gene family were dropped. A later analysis removed roughly 590 highly shared, low-generation-probability nucleotide sequences to deal with suspected cross-contamination and a sequencing artifact. In a later analysis, a clonal expansion index for each public chain was calculated from normalized within-repertoire ranks of inferred template counts. Generation probabilities in a later analysis came from a VDJ recombination model fitted to out-of-frame rearrangements, and those results were checked against IGoR. In a later analysis, hypergeometric tests were used to score TCR-TCR, TCR-HLA and TCR-CMV co-occurrence, with a repertoire-size bias correction applied to TCR pairs. False discovery rates were estimated in a later analysis by permuting HLA or CMV assignments 20 times. In a later analysis, co-occurring TCRs were grouped with DBSCAN, and TCRdist sequence similarity was added when clustering was performed within HLA-allele-positive subsets. For co-occurrence clustering, repertoires with fewer than 30,000 or more than 120,000 public chains were excluded, along with a handful of repertoires with anomalous nucleotide sharing. Not all clones reach the TCRdb copy of this immuneACCESS table, which keeps in-frame sequences only. Checked studies attribute under half of the gap to unresolved V genes and leave the rest unexplained. The V and J calls and clone size are taken from that table; D and trimming were inferred from the DNA. The sample table on file contains about 88,000 clones. About 6% of the sample is in the top ten clones.

The source material was PBMCs. The V gene is TRBV6-1 and the J gene is TRBJ1-1; the D gene identity is not certain. This clonotype originated in a girl between 5 and 17 years old in good health and CMV-seropositive. The sequence in DNA is TGTGCCAGCAGTCGCATCGAGCTCTTGAACACTGAAGCTTTCTTT. It is translated as CASSRIELLNTEAFF.